This T cell receptor beta chain was profiled in a study of T cells in Graves' hyperthyroidism and ophthalmopathy. Amplified TCR beta CDR3 regions derived from RNA transcripts. A set of HTBI primers served as the primers for a first-round RT-PCR of the TCR CDR3. TCRdb analysed the multiplex PCR reads with MiXCR anew, one entry per CDR3 protein. Of about 510,000 distinct CDR3 sequences detected, 46% appear once; the ten largest clones hold roughly 45%. Notes on the study in general: Stable hyperthyroidism was separated from ophthalmopathy by a model based on 13 V-J features. Most thyroid clonotypes that were expanded above 0.001 also turned up in blood.

This clonotype showed up many times. Its antigen is unknown. Uncontrolled infection, other autoimmune disease, pregnancy or lactation led to exclusion. V lost 0 bases to trimming and J lost 3 bases, with 11 bases between them. The CDR3 has 15 residues. Germline V gene data show CDR1 as LGHDT and CDR2 as YNNKEL (reference sequence). The sequenced material came from peripheral blood or thyroid tissue (not recorded which). The chain couples TRBV3-1 to TRBJ2-5; D possibly corresponds to TRBD2 (6 bases). The sequence was collected from an adult woman with Graves' disease, either hyperthyroidism or ophthalmopathy (not recorded which). CDR3 bases: TGTGCCAGCAGCCAAGATAGGAGGGCAGAAGAGACCCAGTACTTC. Encoded protein: CASSQDRRAEETQYF.